A single sample is the source of the 16 T cell receptor beta chains below, sequenced in a study of T cells in Graves' hyperthyroidism and ophthalmopathy. The TCR beta CDR3 regions underwent amplification using RNA transcripts as the source. First-round RT-PCR with HTBI primers amplified the TCR CDR3 region. TCRdb re-analysed the multiplex PCR reads in MiXCR, keeping a single row per CDR3 protein. The sample gives fewer than 550,000 distinct CDR3 sequences, 15% to 17% of which show up once; 14% is in the top ten. Sequences were obtained from blood. Every receptor here comes from a woman between 18 and 30 years old with Graves' hyperthyroidism.

The sample holds many counts of this clonotype. The chain has TRBV9 and TRBJ2-5; 13 nucleotides line up with TRBD2. The junction had 4 bases not matched to a gene; V was cut back by 0 bases and J by 2 bases. The germline V gene has CDR1 SGDLS and CDR2 YYNGEE. CDR3 length: 17 residues. The CDR3: CASSVGGLAGTQETQYF. CDR3 nucleotides: TGTGCCAGCAGCGTAGGGGGACTAGCGGGGACACAAGAGACCCAGTACTTC.

This clonotype occurred a few times. CDR3 DNA: TGTGCCACCGGGGGTCCTGTTTCTTTTTTGTCGGGCTACACCTTC. Translated: CATGGPVSFLSGYTF. The chain employs TRBV15 and TRBJ1-2; possible D gene TRBD1, 5 bases. Trimming removed 8 bases from V and 8 bases from J, with 24 bases in between. In germline, CDR1 is LNHNV, CDR2 YYDKDF (reference sequence). The CDR3 is made up of 15 amino acids. Filled out from reference TRBV15 and TRBJ1-2, the complete variable domain reads DAMVIQNPRYQVTQFGKPVTLSCSQTLNHNVMYWYQQKSSQAPKLLFHYYDKDFNNEADTPDNFQSRRPNTSFCFLDIRSPGLGDTAMYLCATGGPVSFLSGYTFGSGTRLTVV.

This clonotype was counted at least ten times. This chain uses TRBV5-6 with TRBJ2-1; tentatively, D is TRBD2 (8 bases). V was pared by 0 bases and J by 7 bases, with 17 bases between. The CDR3 loop spans 16 amino acids. Germline-derived CDR1 and CDR2 are SGHDT and YYEEEE. In DNA form, the CDR3 reads TGTGCCAGCAGCTTGGATCCGGGAGGGGGCGGGAATGAGCAGTTCTTC. Translated, it gives CASSLDPGGGGNEQFF.

This clonotype has a handful of counts. V and J are TRBV6-5 and TRBJ1-4; TRBD1 matches 9 bases. Germline V lookup: CDR1 MNHEY, CDR2 SVGAGI. The CDR3 length is 13 residues. V was pared by 0 bases and J by 12 bases, with 2 bases of the junction left unmatched. CDR3 loop: CASSYSGDRELFF. The DNA of the CDR3 is TGTGCCAGCAGTTACTCTGGGGACAGGGAACTGTTTTTT.

This clonotype appeared many times. The chain carries TRBV3-1 and TRBJ2-1, with D possibly TRBD2 on 6 matching bases. Trimming removed 0 bases from V and 7 bases from J, with 13 bases in between. The V gene's germline CDR1 is LGHDT and CDR2 YNNKEL (reference sequence). The CDR3 totals 15 residues. CDR3 amino acids: CASSQDVLAGNEQFF. Written as DNA, the CDR3 is TGTGCCAGCAGCCAAGACGTACTAGCTGGAAATGAGCAGTTCTTC.

With respect to this clonotype: This may stem from a read error, because a much larger clone lies one nucleotide away. The chain combines TRBV11-2 with TRBJ2-4, with TRBD1 matching 11 bases. Trimming at V came to 7 bases and at J to 5 bases, leaving 19 bases not matched to a gene. CDR3 size: 19 residues. Germline V lookup: CDR1 SGHAT, CDR2 FQNNGV. In DNA, the CDR3 is TGTGCCAGCACCGACCGGACAGGGGGCGCGGGGGTAGGCGAAAACATTCAGTACTTC. Its protein is CASTDRTGGAGVGENIQYF. Full variable domain (remainder filled in from reference TRBV11-2 and TRBJ2-4): EAGVAQSPRYKIIEKRQSVAFWCNPISGHATLYWYQQILGQGPKLLIQFQNNGVVDDSQLPKDRFSAERLKGVDSTLKIQPAKLEDSAVYLCASTDRTGGAGVGENIQYFGAGTRLSVL.

This clonotype was picked up many times. V is TRBV6-1 and J is TRBJ1-1, with D unclear. Germline V gene sequence: CDR1 MNHNS, CDR2 SASEGT. V was cut by 7 bases and J by 3 bases, with 12 bases left in between. The CDR3 is 13 residues long. Here the CDR3 reads CASIRTRDTEAFF. CDR3 coding DNA: TGTGCCAGCATTCGGACCCGGGACACTGAAGCTTTCTTT.

At least ten counts were recorded for this clonotype. This rearrangement joins TRBV12-3 or TRBV12-4 to TRBJ2-5, with D perhaps given as TRBD1 or TRBD2 (5 bases each). The CDR3 extends over 16 amino acids. V was cut by 6 bases and J by 5 bases, with 22 bases left in between. CDR3 residues: CASSRSGTHKGETQYF. In nucleotides, the CDR3 is TGTGCCAGCAGCCGCTCCGGGACCCATAAGGGCGAGACCCAGTACTTC.

This clonotype has just a few counts. The chain links TRBV10-3 to TRBJ1-2, with D possibly matching TRBD1 (6 bases). This CDR3 region has 15 residues. V was shortened by 0 bases and J by 7 bases, with 15 bases between the two germline ends. The germline V gene encodes CDR1 ENHRY and CDR2 SYGVKD. CDR3 in amino acids: CAISESDGPGVGYTF. CDR3 bases: TGTGCCATCAGTGAGTCTGACGGCCCAGGGGTTGGCTACACCTTC.

This clonotype has ten or more counts. The rearrangement uses TRBV2 and TRBJ1-4; TRBD1 might be the D (6 bases). CDR1 and CDR2 (germline): SNHLY, FYNNEI. This CDR3 is 16 amino acids long. Trimming removed 1 base at V and 6 bases at J, with 15 bases between. This CDR3 is CASSEVWSRGDEKLFF. CDR3 bases: TGTGCCAGCAGTGAAGTTTGGTCTAGGGGGGATGAAAAACTGTTTTTT.

This clonotype has a count of ten or more. The chain joins TRBV20-1 to TRBJ2-7; no clear D gene. Germline CDR1 and CDR2: DFQATT and SNEGSKA (reference sequence). The CDR3 runs 14 residues. The germline V and J ends were trimmed by 1 base and 3 bases, with 13 bases remaining between them. CDR3 DNA sequence: TGCAGTGCTAGAGTCGTCGACGGTAACTACGAGCAGTACTTC. It is translated as CSARVVDGNYEQYF.

This clonotype was detected ten times or more. V and J are TRBV28 and TRBJ2-2, with TRBD1 matching 7 bases. The germline CDR1 and CDR2 sequences are MDHEN and SYDVKM. V was pared by 6 bases and J by 0 bases, with 4 bases of the junction left unmatched. The CDR3 contains 15 residues. The CDR3 region is CASSSGQSNTGELFF. The CDR3 DNA follows: TGTGCCAGCAGCTCGGGACAGTCGAACACCGGGGAGCTGTTTTTT.

This clonotype was counted many times. The V gene is TRBV9, the J gene TRBJ1-2; D not resolved. Per germline, CDR1 SGDLS and CDR2 YYNGEE. This CDR3 has 15 amino acids. Trimming left V 3 bases short and J 2 bases short, with 14 bases between. CDR3 in DNA: TGTGCCAGCAGCGCCGTGGCCGCGACGAACTATGGCTACACCTTC. This translates into CASSAVAATNYGYTF. The whole variable domain, remainder taken from reference TRBV9 and TRBJ1-2, is DSGVTQTPKHLITATGQRVTLRCSPRSGDLSVYWYQQSLDQGLQFLIQYYNGEERAKGNILERFSAQQFPDLHSELNLSSLELGDSALYFCASSAVAATNYGYTFGSGTRLTVV.

In this sample, this clonotype turned up many times. This chain uses TRBV28 with TRBJ2-3; TRBD2 matches at 7 bases. Germline loops: CDR1 MDHEN, CDR2 SYDVKM. The CDR3 has 15 residues. V shed 6 bases and J 4 bases; nucleotides not matched to a gene: 10. CDR3 loop: CASSPPAGAPDTQYF. DNA for the CDR3: TGTGCCAGCAGCCCTCCGGCGGGAGCCCCAGATACGCAGTATTTT.

This clonotype was observed at least ten times. The V call is TRBV6-2 or TRBV6-3, the J call TRBJ2-1, with D perhaps TRBD1 or TRBD2 (6 bases each). V was shortened by 6 bases and J by 3 bases, with 12 bases between the two germline ends. Germline assignment: CDR1 MNHEY and CDR2 SVGEGT. This CDR3 spans 14 amino acids. The CDR3 is CASRVGGGYNEQFF. The CDR3 DNA reads as TGTGCCAGCAGAGTTGGAGGGGGCTACAATGAGCAGTTCTTC.

This clonotype occurred many times. The chain couples TRBV28 to TRBJ2-1; D perhaps matches TRBD2 (6 bases). The ends were cut back, 6 bases at V and 0 bases at J, with 9 bases in the middle. Germline assignment: CDR1 MDHEN and CDR2 SYDVKM. The CDR3 extends over 14 amino acids. Written as DNA, the CDR3 is TGTGCCAGCAGGGACGGGAGCTCCTACAATGAGCAGTTCTTC. This encodes CASRDGSSYNEQFF.